The following is a T cell receptor beta chain sequence with its context. These data originate in a study of control samples from healthy donors and cancer patients. This CDR3 region has 12 residues. Deletions cut 6 bases from V and 8 bases from J, with 13 bases between. Germline-derived CDR1 and CDR2 are SEHNR and FQNEAQ (reference sequence). Assay used: immunoSEQ multiplex PCR; TCRdb lists only in-frame clones, some missing. The sample has roughly 170,000 clones, 93% seen once. The J gene is TRBJ1-2, the V gene TRBV7-9, with a weak D call TRBD1 (6 bases). The source is a woman in her sixties in good health. The sample taken for sequencing was blood. The CDR3 DNA is TGTGCCAGCAGTAGGACAGCGTCGGGCTACACCTTC. The encoded protein is CASSRTASGYTF.